A selection of T cell receptor beta chains follows, all from one sample in a study of Ad26.COV2.S vaccination and SARS-CoV-2 variants. TCRdb's copy holds only in-frame clones and misses some; the assay was immunoSEQ multiplex PCR. The data hold hundreds of thousands of clones, with about 88% observed a single time. Material: peripheral blood, obtained in a trial of Ad26.COV2.S vaccine versus placebo. The receptors were sampled from a person aged 18-65 years who received the Ad26.COV2.S COVID-19 vaccine or a placebo. CDR3s include the opening cysteine and the closing phenylalanine or tryptophan. Each record gives: V gene, D gene, J gene, CDR3 protein, CDR3 DNA. A D gene is named only where the DNA matches it firmly.

TRBV15	-	TRBJ2-5	CATSTFREPRETQYF	TGTGCCACCAGCACTTTCAGGGAACCTCGAGAGACCCAGTACTTC
TRBV5-1	-	TRBJ2-3	CASSPPVSQAPDTQYF	TGCGCCAGCAGCCCCCCGGTCTCACAGGCCCCAGATACGCAGTATTTT
TRBV20-1	TRBD2	TRBJ2-1	CSASFAGGYNEQFF	TGCAGTGCTAGTTTTGCGGGGGGGTACAATGAGCAGTTCTTC
TRBV28	-	TRBJ1-4	CASTPRGGGSHEKLFF	TGTGCCAGCACCCCCAGGGGAGGGGGGTCTCATGAAAAACTGTTTTTT
TRBV14	TRBD1	TRBJ2-5	CASSQVPGQGARETQYF	TGTGCCAGCAGCCAAGTACCGGGACAGGGGGCGAGAGAGACCCAGTACTTC
TRBV7-2	-	TRBJ1-1	CASSPPGRANTEAFF	TGTGCCAGCAGCCCCCCGGGACGGGCGAACACTGAAGCTTTCTTT
TRBV7-3	-	TRBJ2-3	CASSPGLRGGLDTQYF	TGTGCCAGCAGCCCCGGTCTGAGGGGGGGCCTAGATACGCAGTATTTT
TRBV15	-	TRBJ1-5	CATSRVGYYQPQHF	TGTGCCACCAGCAGAGTAGGGTATTATCAGCCCCAGCATTTT
TRBV4-2	TRBD2	TRBJ2-1	CASSHPTRGPGRGGGPYNEQFF	TGTGCCAGCAGCCACCCGACTCGGGGGCCGGGCAGGGGCGGGGGGCCATACAATGAGCAGTTCTTC
TRBV7-2	TRBD1	TRBJ1-3	CASRPGGTVSGNTIYF	TGTGCCAGCAGGCCCGGAGGGACAGTCTCTGGAAACACCATATATTTT